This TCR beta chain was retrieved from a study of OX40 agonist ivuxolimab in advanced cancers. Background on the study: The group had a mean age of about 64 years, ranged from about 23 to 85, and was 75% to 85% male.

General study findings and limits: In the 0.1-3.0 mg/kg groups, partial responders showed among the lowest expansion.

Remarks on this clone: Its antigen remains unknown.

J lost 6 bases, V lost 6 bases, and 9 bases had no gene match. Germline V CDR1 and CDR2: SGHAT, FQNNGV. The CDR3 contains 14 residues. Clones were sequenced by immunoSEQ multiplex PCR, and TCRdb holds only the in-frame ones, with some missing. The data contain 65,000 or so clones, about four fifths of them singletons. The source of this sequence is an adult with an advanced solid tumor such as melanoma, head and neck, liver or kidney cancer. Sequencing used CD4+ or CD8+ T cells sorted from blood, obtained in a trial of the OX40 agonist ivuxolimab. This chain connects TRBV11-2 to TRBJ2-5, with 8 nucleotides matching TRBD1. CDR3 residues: CASRLQGAGKTQYF. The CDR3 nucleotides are TGTGCCAGCAGGCTTCAGGGGGCCGGGAAGACCCAGTACTTC.